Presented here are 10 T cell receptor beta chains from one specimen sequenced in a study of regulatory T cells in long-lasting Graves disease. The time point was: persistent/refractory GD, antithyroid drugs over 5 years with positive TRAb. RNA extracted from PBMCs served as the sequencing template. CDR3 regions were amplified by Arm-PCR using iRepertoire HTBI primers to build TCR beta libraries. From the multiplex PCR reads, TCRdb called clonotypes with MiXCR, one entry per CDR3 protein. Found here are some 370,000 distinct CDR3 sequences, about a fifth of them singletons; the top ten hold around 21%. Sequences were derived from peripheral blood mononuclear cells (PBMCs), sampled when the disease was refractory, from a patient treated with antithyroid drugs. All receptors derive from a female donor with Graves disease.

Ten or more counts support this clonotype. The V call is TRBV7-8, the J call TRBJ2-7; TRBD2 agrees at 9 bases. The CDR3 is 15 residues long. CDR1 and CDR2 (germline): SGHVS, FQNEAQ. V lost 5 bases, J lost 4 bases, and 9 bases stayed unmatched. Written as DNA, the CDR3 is TGTGCCAGCAGCGTCGGTAGCGGGAGTGGGTACGAGCAGTACTTC. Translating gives CASSVGSGSGYEQYF.

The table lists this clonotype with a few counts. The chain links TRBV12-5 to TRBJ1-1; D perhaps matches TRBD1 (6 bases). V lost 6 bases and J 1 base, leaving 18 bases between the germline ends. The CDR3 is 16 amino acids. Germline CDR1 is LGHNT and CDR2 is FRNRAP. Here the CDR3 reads CASGPHGGGRNTEAFF. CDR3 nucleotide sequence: TGTGCTAGTGGCCCTCACGGGGGCGGGCGGAACACTGAAGCTTTCTTT. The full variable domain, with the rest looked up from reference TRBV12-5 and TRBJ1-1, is DARVTQTPRHKVTEMGQEVTMRCQPILGHNTVFWYRQTMMQGLELLAYFRNRAPLDDSGMPKDRFSAEMPDATLATLKIQPSEPRDSAVYFCASGPHGGGRNTEAFFGQGTRLTVV.

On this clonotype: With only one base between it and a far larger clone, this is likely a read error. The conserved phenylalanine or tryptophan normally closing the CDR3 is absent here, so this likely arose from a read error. The DNA for the CDR3 is TGTGCCAGCAGCTTAGCAGATAGCAATCAGCCCCAGCATCTT. It is translated as CASSLADSNQPQHL. This rearrangement joins TRBV11-2 to TRBJ1-5; D gene uncertain. CDR3 size: 14 residues. Per germline, CDR1 SGHAT and CDR2 FQNNGV. V was clipped by 1 base and J by 0 bases, with 4 bases between them.

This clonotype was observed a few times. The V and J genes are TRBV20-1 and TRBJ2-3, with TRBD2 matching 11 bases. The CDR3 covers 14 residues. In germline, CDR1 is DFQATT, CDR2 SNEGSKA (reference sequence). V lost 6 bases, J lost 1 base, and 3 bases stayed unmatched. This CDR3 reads CSAKLAGGTDTQYF. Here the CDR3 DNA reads TGCAGTGCAAAACTAGCGGGAGGCACAGATACGCAGTATTTT.

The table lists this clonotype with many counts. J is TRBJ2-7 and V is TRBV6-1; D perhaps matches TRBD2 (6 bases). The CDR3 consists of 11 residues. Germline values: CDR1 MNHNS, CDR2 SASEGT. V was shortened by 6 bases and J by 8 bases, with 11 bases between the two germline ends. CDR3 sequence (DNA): TGTGCCAGCAGACGGGACTTGAAGCAGTACTTC. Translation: CASRRDLKQYF.

CDR3 amino acids: CASSLTASGKETQYF. CDR3 in DNA: TGCGCCAGCAGCTTGACGGCTAGCGGGAAAGAGACCCAGTACTTC. This chain connects TRBV5-1 to TRBJ2-7; 9 bases map to TRBD2. The J call is in doubt because the DNA end fits TRBJ2-5 better. CDR1 is SGHRS, CDR2 YFSETQ, per germline. The CDR3 length is 15 residues.

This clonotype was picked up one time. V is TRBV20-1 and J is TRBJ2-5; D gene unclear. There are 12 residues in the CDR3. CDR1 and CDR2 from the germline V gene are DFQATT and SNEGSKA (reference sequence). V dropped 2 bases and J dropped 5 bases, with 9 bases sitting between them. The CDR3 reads CSARLVRETQYF. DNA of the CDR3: TGCAGTGCTAGACTGGTTCGGGAGACCCAGTACTTC.

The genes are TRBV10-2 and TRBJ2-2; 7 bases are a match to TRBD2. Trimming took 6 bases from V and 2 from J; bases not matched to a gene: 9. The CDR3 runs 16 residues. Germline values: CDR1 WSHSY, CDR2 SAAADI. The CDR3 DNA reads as TGCGCCAGCAGCGTGACTAGCCCTGTAAACACCGGGGAGCTGTTTTTT. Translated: CASSVTSPVNTGELFF.

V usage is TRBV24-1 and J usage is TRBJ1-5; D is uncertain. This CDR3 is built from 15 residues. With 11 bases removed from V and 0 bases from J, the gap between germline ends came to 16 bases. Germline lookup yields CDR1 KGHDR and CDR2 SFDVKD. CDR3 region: CAIRPRTYSNQPQHF. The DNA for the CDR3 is TGTGCCATACGTCCGCGGACTTATAGCAATCAGCCCCAGCATTTT.

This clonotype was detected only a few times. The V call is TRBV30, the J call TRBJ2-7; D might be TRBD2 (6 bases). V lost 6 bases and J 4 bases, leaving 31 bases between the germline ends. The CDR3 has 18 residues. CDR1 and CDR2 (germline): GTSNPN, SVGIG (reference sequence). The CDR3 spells CACLRPQSVYWGEYEQYF. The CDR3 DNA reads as TGTGCCTGTTTAAGACCCCAATCGGTCTACTGGGGGGAATACGAGCAGTACTTC.